These 5 T cell receptor beta chains came from one sample sequenced in a study of response to subunit inactivated influenza vaccine. TCRdb independently ran MiXCR on the RT-PCR reads; one entry per CDR3 protein. In the table there are 600,000 to 850,000 distinct CDR3 sequences, 12% to 15% of which are singletons. This material consisted of PBMCs from blood, taken 14 to 15 days before vaccination. The receptors here all came from a man between 45 and 60 years old who received an inactivated influenza vaccine.

There are a few counts of this clonotype. The genes are TRBV6-2 or TRBV6-3 and TRBJ2-1, with D unclear. The germline gives CDR1 MNHEY, CDR2 SVGEGT. The CDR3 has 13 residues. The V end was cut by 0 bases, the J end by 4 bases, with 4 bases between. The chain's CDR3 is CASSYSWYNEQFF. In DNA, the CDR3 is TGTGCCAGCAGTTACTCGTGGTACAATGAGCAGTTCTTC.

This clonotype has a handful of counts. The chain uses TRBV7-2 and TRBJ2-3; TRBD1 might be the D (5 bases). This CDR3 contains 13 residues. The germline gives CDR1 SGHTA, CDR2 FQGNSA. V was pared by 1 base and J by 10 bases, with 12 bases between. CDR3 nucleotide sequence: TGTGCCAGCAGCTTAGGGGGCTCCCCGGCGCAGTATTTT. It specifies CASSLGGSPAQYF.

This clonotype was observed many times. This sequence joins TRBV25-1 and TRBJ1-1; no definite D call. The CDR3 runs to 11 residues. Germline CDR1 MGHDK, CDR2 SYGVNS. Between the trimmed V and J ends, which lost 7 bases and 5 bases, there was a span of 8 bases. The DNA for the CDR3 is TGTGCCAGCACAGAAGGGACTGAAGCTTTCTTT. Translating gives CASTEGTEAFF.

CDR3 residues: CASSLGVEGKGYEQYF. CDR3 in DNA: TGTGCCAGCAGCTTAGGGGTCGAGGGAAAAGGGTACGAGCAGTACTTC. The chain joins TRBV7-8 to TRBJ2-7; D possibly corresponds to TRBD2 (5 bases). Germline V CDR1 and CDR2: SGHVS, FQNEAQ. Deletions cut 1 base from V and 4 bases from J, with 17 bases between. The CDR3 totals 16 residues.

The chain couples TRBV11-2 to TRBJ2-7; D not resolved. V was shortened by 1 base and J by 7 bases, with 14 bases between the two germline ends. Germline CDR1 is SGHAT and CDR2 is FQNNGV. CDR3 size: 14 residues. DNA for the CDR3: TGTGCCAGCAGCTTAGGGGCGGTCAGTTGGGAGCAGTACTTC. Its protein product is CASSLGAVSWEQYF.